This T cell receptor (beta chain) was recorded in a study of T cells in localized non-small cell lung cancer. Repertoires were generated with immunoSEQ multiplex PCR, while TCRdb's copy carries only in-frame clones and drops some. The sample lists 78,000 or so clones, just under 85% occurring once. Study-level points and caveats: It remains possible that heterogeneity exists, since only one tumor region was sequenced. Uninvolved neighboring lung showed the greatest T cell clonality, exceeding tumor. Greater blood T cell density accompanied longer overall survival. A median of about 52 clones ranked among the top 100 in tumor appeared in adjacent lung.

A note on this clone: Its matching antigen is unknown.

The origin of this receptor is a man between 40 and 70 years old with stage I lung adenocarcinoma. This specimen was peripheral blood, taken before any cancer treatment.

The CDR3: CASTRRQTSTDTQYF. The CDR3 nucleotides read TGTGCCAGTACACGGAGACAGACTAGCACAGATACGCAGTATTTT. The genes are TRBV19 and TRBJ2-3, with a weak D call TRBD1 (5 bases). V dropped 7 bases and J dropped 0 bases, with 14 bases sitting between them. CDR1 and CDR2 (germline): LNHDA, SQIVND (reference sequence). The CDR3 contains 15 residues.